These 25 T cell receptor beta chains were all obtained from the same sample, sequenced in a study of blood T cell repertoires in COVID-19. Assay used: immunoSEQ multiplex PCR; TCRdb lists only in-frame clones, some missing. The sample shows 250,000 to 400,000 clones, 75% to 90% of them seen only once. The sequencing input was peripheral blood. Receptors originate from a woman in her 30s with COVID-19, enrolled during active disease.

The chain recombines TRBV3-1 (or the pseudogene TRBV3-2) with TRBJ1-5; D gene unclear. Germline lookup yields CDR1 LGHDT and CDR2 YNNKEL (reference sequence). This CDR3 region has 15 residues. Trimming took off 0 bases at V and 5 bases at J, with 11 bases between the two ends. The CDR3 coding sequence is TGTGCCAGCAGCCAAGAGGCGGGGTTCTATCAGCCCCAGCATTTT. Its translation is CASSQEAGFYQPQHF.

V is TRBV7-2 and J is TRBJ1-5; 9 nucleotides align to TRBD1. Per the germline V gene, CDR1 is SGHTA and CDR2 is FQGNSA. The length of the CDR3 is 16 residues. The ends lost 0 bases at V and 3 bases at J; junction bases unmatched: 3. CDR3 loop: CASSLAGTGNNQPQHF. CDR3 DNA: TGTGCCAGCAGCTTAGCGGGGACAGGGAACAATCAGCCCCAGCATTTT.

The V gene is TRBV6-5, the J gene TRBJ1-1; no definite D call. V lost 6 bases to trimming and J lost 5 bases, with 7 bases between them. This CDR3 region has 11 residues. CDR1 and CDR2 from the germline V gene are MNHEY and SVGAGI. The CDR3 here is CASRSGTEAFF. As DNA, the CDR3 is TGTGCCAGCAGATCCGGGACTGAAGCTTTCTTT.

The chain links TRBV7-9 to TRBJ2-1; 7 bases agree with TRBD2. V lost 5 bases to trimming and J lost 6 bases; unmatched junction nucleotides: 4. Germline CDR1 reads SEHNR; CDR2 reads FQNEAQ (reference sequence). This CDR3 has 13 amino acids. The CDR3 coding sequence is TGTGCCAGCAGCCACTCGGGGGGCAATGAGCAGTTCTTC. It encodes CASSHSGGNEQFF.

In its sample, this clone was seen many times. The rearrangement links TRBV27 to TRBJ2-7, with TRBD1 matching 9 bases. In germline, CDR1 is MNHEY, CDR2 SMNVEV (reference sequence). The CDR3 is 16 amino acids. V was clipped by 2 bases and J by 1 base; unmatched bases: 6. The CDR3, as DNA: TGTGCCAGCAGTTTACGCCTAGGACAGGGGTCCTACGAGCAGTACTTC. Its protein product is CASSLRLGQGSYEQYF.

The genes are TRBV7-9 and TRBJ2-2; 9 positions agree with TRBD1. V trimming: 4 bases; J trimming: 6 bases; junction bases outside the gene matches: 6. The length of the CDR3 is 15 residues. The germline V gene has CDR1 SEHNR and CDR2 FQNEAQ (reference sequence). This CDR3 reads CASSSWTGAPGELFF. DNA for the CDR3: TGTGCCAGCAGCTCTTGGACAGGGGCCCCCGGGGAGCTGTTTTTT.

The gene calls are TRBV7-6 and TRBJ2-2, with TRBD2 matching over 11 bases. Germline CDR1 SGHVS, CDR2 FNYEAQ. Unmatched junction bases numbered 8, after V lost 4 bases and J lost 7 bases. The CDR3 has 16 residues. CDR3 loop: CASSSRTSGQVGELFF. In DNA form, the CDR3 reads TGTGCCAGCAGCTCCCGGACTAGCGGGCAGGTCGGGGAGCTGTTTTTT.

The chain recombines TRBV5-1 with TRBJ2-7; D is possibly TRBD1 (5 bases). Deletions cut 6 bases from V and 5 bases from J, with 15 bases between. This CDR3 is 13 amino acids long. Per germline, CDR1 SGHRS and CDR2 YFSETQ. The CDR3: CASNYFGHHEQYF. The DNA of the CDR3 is TGCGCCAGCAACTACTTCGGACACCACGAGCAGTACTTC.

The CDR3 region has the DNA TGTGCCAGCAGCCCCACGGGACTCGGATACGAGCAGTACTTC. It specifies CASSPTGLGYEQYF. The V call is TRBV5-6, the J call TRBJ2-7, with D tentatively TRBD2 (6 bases). V lost 4 bases to trimming and J lost 4 bases, with 15 bases between them. The CDR3 has 14 amino acids. Germline CDR1 is SGHDT and CDR2 is YYEEEE.

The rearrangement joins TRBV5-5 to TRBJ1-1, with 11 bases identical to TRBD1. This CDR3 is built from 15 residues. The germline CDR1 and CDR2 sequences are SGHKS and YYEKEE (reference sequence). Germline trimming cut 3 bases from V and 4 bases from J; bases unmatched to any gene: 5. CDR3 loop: CASSSGQGGFTEAFF. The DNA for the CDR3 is TGTGCCAGCAGCTCGGGACAGGGGGGATTCACTGAAGCTTTCTTT.

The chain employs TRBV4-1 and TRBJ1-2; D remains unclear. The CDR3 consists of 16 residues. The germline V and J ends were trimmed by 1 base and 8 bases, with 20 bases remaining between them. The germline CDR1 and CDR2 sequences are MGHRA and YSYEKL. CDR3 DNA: TGCGCCAGCAGCCAAGTTGAGACACAAGGAGGTAGCGGCTACACCTTC. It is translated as CASSQVETQGGSGYTF.

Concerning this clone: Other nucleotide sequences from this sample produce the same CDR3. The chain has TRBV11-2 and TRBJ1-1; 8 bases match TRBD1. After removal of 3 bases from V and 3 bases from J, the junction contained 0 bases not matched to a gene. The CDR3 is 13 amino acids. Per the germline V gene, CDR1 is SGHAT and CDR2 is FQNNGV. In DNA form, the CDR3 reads TGTGCCAGCAGCTTGGACAGGGACACTGAAGCTTTCTTT. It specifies CASSLDRDTEAFF.

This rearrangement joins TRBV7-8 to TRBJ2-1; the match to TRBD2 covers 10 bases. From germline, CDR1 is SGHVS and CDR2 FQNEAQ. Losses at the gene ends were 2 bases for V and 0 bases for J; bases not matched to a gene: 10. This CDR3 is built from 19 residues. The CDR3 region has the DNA TGTGCCAGCAGCTTACTCCCTAGCGGGAGCTGGAGCTCCTACAATGAGCAGTTCTTC. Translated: CASSLLPSGSWSSYNEQFF.

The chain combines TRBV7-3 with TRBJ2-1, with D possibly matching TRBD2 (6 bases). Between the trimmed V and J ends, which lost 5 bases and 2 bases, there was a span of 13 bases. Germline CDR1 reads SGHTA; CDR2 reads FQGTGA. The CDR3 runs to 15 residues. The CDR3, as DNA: TGTGCCAGCAGCATGTCTAGCGCCACCTACAATGAGCAGTTCTTC. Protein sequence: CASSMSSATYNEQFF. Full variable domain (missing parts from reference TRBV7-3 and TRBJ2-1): GAGVSQTPSNKVTEKGKYVELRCDPISGHTALYWYRQSLGQGPEFLIYFQGTGAADDSGLPNDRFFAVRPEGSVSTLKIQRTERGDSAVYLCASSMSSATYNEQFFGPGTRLTVL.

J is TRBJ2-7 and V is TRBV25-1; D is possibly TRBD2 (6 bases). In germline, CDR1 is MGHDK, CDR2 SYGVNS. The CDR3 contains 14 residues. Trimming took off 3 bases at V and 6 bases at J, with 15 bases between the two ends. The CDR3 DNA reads TGTGCCAGCAGTGAGGGGAGGCTTAATCGCGAGCAGTACTTC. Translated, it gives CASSEGRLNREQYF.

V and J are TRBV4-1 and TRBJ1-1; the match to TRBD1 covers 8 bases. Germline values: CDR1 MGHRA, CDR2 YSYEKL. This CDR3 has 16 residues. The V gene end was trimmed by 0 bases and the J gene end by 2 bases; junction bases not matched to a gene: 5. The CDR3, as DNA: TGCGCCAGCAGCCAAGATTGGGACAGGTTCAACACTGAAGCTTTCTTT. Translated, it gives CASSQDWDRFNTEAFF.

The CDR3 coding sequence is TGTGCCGTGGGGACAGGGGGCGGCACTGAAGCTTTCTTT. As protein: CAVGTGGGTEAFF. J is TRBJ1-1 and V is TRBV6-5; TRBD1 aligns across 12 bases. V gave up 11 bases and J gave up 4 bases; unmatched junction bases: 5. The CDR3 covers 13 residues. Germline CDR1 and CDR2: MNHEY and SVGAGI.

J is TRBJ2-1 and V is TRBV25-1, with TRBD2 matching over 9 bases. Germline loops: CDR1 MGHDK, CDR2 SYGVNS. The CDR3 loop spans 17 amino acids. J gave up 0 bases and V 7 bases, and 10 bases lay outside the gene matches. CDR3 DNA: TGTGCCAGCACCCCGCGGGAGGGACTAGACTCCTACAATGAGCAGTTCTTC. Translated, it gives CASTPREGLDSYNEQFF.

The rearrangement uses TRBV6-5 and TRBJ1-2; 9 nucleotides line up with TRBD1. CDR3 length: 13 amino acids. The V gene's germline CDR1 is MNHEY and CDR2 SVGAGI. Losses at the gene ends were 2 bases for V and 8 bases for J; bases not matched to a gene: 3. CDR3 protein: CASSYPGTGGYTF. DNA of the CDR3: TGTGCCAGCAGTTACCCCGGGACAGGGGGCTACACCTTC.

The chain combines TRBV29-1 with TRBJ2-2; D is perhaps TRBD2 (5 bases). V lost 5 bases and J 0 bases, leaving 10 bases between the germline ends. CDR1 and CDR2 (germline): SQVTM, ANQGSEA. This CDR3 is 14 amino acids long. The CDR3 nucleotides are TGCAGCGTTTATGAGGGTTCGAACACCGGGGAGCTGTTTTTT. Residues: CSVYEGSNTGELFF.

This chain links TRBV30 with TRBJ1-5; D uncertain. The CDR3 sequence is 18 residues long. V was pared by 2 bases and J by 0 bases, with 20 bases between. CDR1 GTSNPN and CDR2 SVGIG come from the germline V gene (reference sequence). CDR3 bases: TGTGCCTGGAGTACCCACCGCGGAACCTCATATAGCAATCAGCCCCAGCATTTT. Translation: CAWSTHRGTSYSNQPQHF.

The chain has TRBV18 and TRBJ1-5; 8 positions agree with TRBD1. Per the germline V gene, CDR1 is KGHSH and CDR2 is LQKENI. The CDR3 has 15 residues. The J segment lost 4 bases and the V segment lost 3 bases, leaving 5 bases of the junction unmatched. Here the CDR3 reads CASSPEGQVNQPQHF. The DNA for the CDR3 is TGTGCCAGCTCACCTGAGGGACAGGTTAATCAGCCCCAGCATTTT.

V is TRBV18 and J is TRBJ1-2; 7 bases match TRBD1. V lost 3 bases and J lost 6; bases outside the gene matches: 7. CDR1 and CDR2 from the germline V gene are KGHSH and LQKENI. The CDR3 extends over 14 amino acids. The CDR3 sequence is CASSPDRDRDGYTF. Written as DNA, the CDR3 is TGTGCCAGCTCACCCGACAGGGATAGAGATGGCTACACCTTC. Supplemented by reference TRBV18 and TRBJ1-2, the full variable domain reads NAGVMQNPRHLVRRRGQEARLRCSPMKGHSHVYWYRQLPEEGLKFMVYLQKENIIDESGMPKERFSAEFPKEGPSILRIQQVVRGDSAAYFCASSPDRDRDGYTFGSGTRLTVV.

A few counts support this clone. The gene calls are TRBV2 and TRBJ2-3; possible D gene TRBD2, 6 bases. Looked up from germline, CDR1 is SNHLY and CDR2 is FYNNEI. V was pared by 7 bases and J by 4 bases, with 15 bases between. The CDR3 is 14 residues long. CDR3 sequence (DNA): TGTGCCAGCATCCCCCAGGGAGGCGCAGATACGCAGTATTTT. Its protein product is CASIPQGGADTQYF.

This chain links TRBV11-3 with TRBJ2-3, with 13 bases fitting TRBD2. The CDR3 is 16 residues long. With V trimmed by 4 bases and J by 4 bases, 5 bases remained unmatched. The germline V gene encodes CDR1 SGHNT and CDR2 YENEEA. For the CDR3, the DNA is TGTGCCAGCAGCTCTGGACTAGCGGGAGTTTCAGATACGCAGTATTTT. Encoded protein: CASSSGLAGVSDTQYF.